Included here is one TCR beta chain sequence, with context. What it recognizes is unknown. The sample comes from a study of beta chain features in type 1 diabetes. Study background: The study found patients and healthy donors alike in age, gender and cell yields. Overall study results and limits: HLA effects on TCRB rearrangement stayed unresolved here. For Type 1 diabetes patients, all four CD4+ subsets carried TCRB CDR3s that were moderately but significantly shorter.

The CDR3 runs 17 residues. The germline CDR1 and CDR2 sequences are SGDLS and YYNGEE. J was trimmed by 5 bases and V by 2 bases; bases with no gene match: 8. The sequenced template was cDNA made from the entire isolated RNA. Clones were sequenced by immunoSEQ multiplex PCR, and TCRdb holds only the in-frame ones, with some missing. The table includes 200,000 to 250,000 clones, less than 35% detected once. The chain joins TRBV9 to TRBJ2-2, with 11 nucleotides matching TRBD2. The TCR comes from a man between 25 and 39 years old in good health. The sequencing input was central memory CD4+ T cells from blood. In nucleotides, the CDR3 is TGTGCCAGCAGCGTTGGTAGCGGGGGGGCCGCGACCGGGGAGCTGTTTTTT. This codes for CASSVGSGGAATGELFF.